Following are 27 T cell receptor beta chains from one sample sequenced in a study of lymphopenia after photon versus proton radiotherapy. Profiling relied on immunoSEQ multiplex PCR, and the TCRdb table lists in-frame clones only, not all of them. In the table there are approximately 80,000 clones, around 88% of which are singletons. This material consisted of peripheral blood, taken from a patient treated with proton-based radiotherapy. The receptors here all came from a man aged 55 to 70 with pancreatic cancer.

This clone was counted once. The V gene is TRBV5-1, the J gene TRBJ2-7; 14 nucleotides align to TRBD2. Germline V lookup: CDR1 SGHRS, CDR2 YFSETQ. V shed 3 bases and J 3 bases; nucleotides not matched to a gene: 2. CDR3 length: 15 residues. The DNA of the CDR3 is TGCGCCAGCAGCTCCGGACTAGCGGGAGGCTACGAGCAGTACTTC. Translated, it gives CASSSGLAGGYEQYF.

The chain couples TRBV6-5 to TRBJ2-5; D might be TRBD1 or TRBD2, each matching 5 bases. Germline CDR1 and CDR2: MNHEY and SVGAGI. This CDR3 is built from 14 residues. V lost 2 bases to trimming and J lost 2 bases, with 9 bases between them. CDR3 DNA sequence: TGTGCCAGCAGTTACCAGGGACCGCAAGAGACCCAGTACTTC. Encoded protein: CASSYQGPQETQYF.

The V call is TRBV6-5, the J call TRBJ2-7; no reliable D call. The CDR3 totals 15 residues. Trimming took 6 bases from V and 1 from J, leaving 16 bases between them. Per germline, CDR1 MNHEY and CDR2 SVGAGI. CDR3 bases: TGTGCCAGCAGGGACCTCCGCTTGCCGTCCTACGAGCAGTACTTC. Its protein product is CASRDLRLPSYEQYF.

This chain links TRBV7-9 with TRBJ1-2; 9 bases match TRBD1. The CDR3 runs to 14 residues. From germline, CDR1 is SEHNR and CDR2 FQNEAQ (reference sequence). Trimming removed 8 bases from V and 8 bases from J; junction bases left unmatched: 12. In DNA form, the CDR3 reads TGTGCCAGCGCTCCGACGGACAGGGGCCGAGGCTACACCTTC. Protein product: CASAPTDRGRGYTF.

In this sample, this clone turned up once. V usage is TRBV9 and J usage is TRBJ1-2, with D unclear. The CDR3 is 15 amino acids. The V end was cut by 0 bases, the J end by 5 bases, with 14 bases between. Looked up from germline, CDR1 is SGDLS and CDR2 is YYNGEE. The CDR3 nucleotides are TGTGCCAGCAGCGTAGCGGCAGGTGATAGGTATGGCTACACCTTC. This translates into CASSVAAGDRYGYTF.

This clone was recorded only once. The V gene is TRBV2, the J gene TRBJ2-3, with 10 bases fitting TRBD1. This CDR3 comprises 15 residues. Losses at the gene ends were 6 bases for V and 3 bases for J; bases not matched to a gene: 6. Per the germline V gene, CDR1 is SNHLY and CDR2 is FYNNEI. The CDR3 DNA follows: TGTGCCAGCAGCCCGGGACAGGGGTCTACAGATACGCAGTATTTT. Translation gives CASSPGQGSTDTQYF.

This clone showed up just once. The chain combines TRBV30 with TRBJ2-7; no reliable D call. The CDR3 totals 12 residues. Germline values: CDR1 GTSNPN, CDR2 SVGIG (reference sequence). The V and J ends lost 7 bases and 0 bases respectively, with 10 bases between them. CDR3 coding DNA: TGTGCCTTGGACGGTGGCTCCTACGAGCAGTACTTC. Its protein product is CALDGGSYEQYF.

This clone was seen more than once but under ten times. The chain has TRBV5-1 and TRBJ2-5; TRBD1 matches 7 bases. The CDR3 totals 15 residues. Trimming removed 3 bases from V and 5 bases from J; junction bases left unmatched: 10. Germline loops: CDR1 SGHRS, CDR2 YFSETQ. For the CDR3, the DNA is TGCGCCAGCAGCTCCACCCGACAGGGACGGGAGACCCAGTACTTC. Protein: CASSSTRQGRETQYF. Full variable domain (outside the CDR3, taken from reference TRBV5-1 and TRBJ2-5): KAGVTQTPRYLIKTRGQQVTLSCSPISGHRSVSWYQQTPGQGLQFLFEYFSETQRNKGNFPGRFSGRQFSNSRSEMNVSTLELGDSALYLCASSSTRQGRETQYFGPGTRLLVL.

The chain is built from TRBV7-8 and TRBJ2-7, with D possibly TRBD1 on 6 matching bases. Trimming cost V 5 bases and J 3 bases, with 14 bases left between them. The CDR3 is made up of 14 amino acids. CDR1 SGHVS and CDR2 FQNEAQ come from the germline V gene. DNA for the CDR3: TGTGCCAGCAGCCCATCGACAGGTGTCTACGAGCAGTACTTC. Translated: CASSPSTGVYEQYF. Combining the CDR3 with reference TRBV7-8 and TRBJ2-7 gives the whole variable domain GAGVSQSPRYKVAKRGQDVALRCDPISGHVSLFWYQQALGQGPEFLTYFQNEAQLDKSGLPSDRFFAERPEGSVSTLKIQRTQQEDSAVYLCASSPSTGVYEQYFGPGTRLTVT.

This clone occurred a few times. J is TRBJ1-1 and V is TRBV18; D remains unclear. CDR3 length: 14 amino acids. CDR1 and CDR2 from the germline V gene are KGHSH and LQKENI. V lost 3 bases, J lost 4 bases, and 12 bases lay in between. CDR3 DNA sequence: TGTGCCAGCTCACCCGAGGTCAGAGTCACTGAAGCTTTCTTT. Protein sequence: CASSPEVRVTEAFF.

The sample holds one count of this clone. This sequence joins TRBV11-3 and TRBJ2-7; maybe TRBD1 (6 bases). The CDR3 consists of 14 residues. Germline-derived CDR1 and CDR2 are SGHNT and YENEEA. V dropped 1 base and J dropped 2 bases, with 9 bases sitting between them. The CDR3 sequence is CASSLAQGAYEQYF. CDR3 DNA sequence: TGTGCCAGCAGCTTAGCACAGGGAGCCTACGAGCAGTACTTC.

The V call is TRBV7-2, the J call TRBJ2-3, with D possibly TRBD2 on 6 matching bases. The CDR3 loop spans 15 amino acids. V was shortened by 1 base and J by 0 bases, with 8 bases between the two germline ends. CDR1 SGHTA and CDR2 FQGNSA come from the germline V gene. The CDR3 sequence is CASSLGDSSTDTQYF. The CDR3 DNA follows: TGTGCCAGCAGCTTAGGGGACTCTAGCACAGATACGCAGTATTTT. Full variable domain (remainder filled in from reference TRBV7-2 and TRBJ2-3): GAGVSQSPSNKVTEKGKDVELRCDPISGHTALYWYRQSLGQGLEFLIYFQGNSAPDKSGLPSDRFSAERTGGSVSTLTIQRTQQEDSAVYLCASSLGDSSTDTQYFGPGTRLTVL.

This rearrangement joins TRBV6-5 to TRBJ2-2; tentative D call: TRBD2 (6 bases). V lost 4 bases to trimming and J lost 5 bases, with 14 bases between them. CDR1 and CDR2 from the germline V gene are MNHEY and SVGAGI. The CDR3 loop spans 15 amino acids. The CDR3 spells CASSSTAGGTGELFF. In DNA, the CDR3 is TGTGCCAGCAGTTCGACAGCGGGTGGGACCGGGGAGCTGTTTTTT.

A single count supports this clone. J is TRBJ2-7 and V is TRBV7-8; D tentatively reads TRBD1 or TRBD2 (5 bases each). V lost 4 bases to trimming and J lost 0 bases, with 25 bases between them. The CDR3 totals 19 residues. In germline, CDR1 is SGHVS, CDR2 FQNEAQ. The DNA of the CDR3 is TGTGCCAGCAGCTCCTCTCGGGGCGCGGGCGTGGGGTTCTCCTACGAGCAGTACTTC. The encoded protein is CASSSSRGAGVGFSYEQYF. The entire variable domain, with the rest obtained from reference TRBV7-8 and TRBJ2-7, is as follows: GAGVSQSPRYKVAKRGQDVALRCDPISGHVSLFWYQQALGQGPEFLTYFQNEAQLDKSGLPSDRFFAERPEGSVSTLKIQRTQQEDSAVYLCASSSSRGAGVGFSYEQYFGPGTRLTVT.

The chain is built from TRBV27 and TRBJ2-3, with unresolved D. The CDR3 consists of 14 residues. Germline V CDR1 and CDR2: MNHEY, SMNVEV (reference sequence). The ends were cut back, 3 bases at V and 0 bases at J, with 7 bases in the middle. CDR3 region: CASSFKFSTDTQYF. CDR3 coding DNA: TGTGCCAGCAGTTTCAAATTTAGCACAGATACGCAGTATTTT.

This rearrangement joins TRBV2 to TRBJ2-7; no firm D call. The CDR3 spans 14 residues. Trimming shortened V by 3 bases and J by 2 bases, and 11 bases separated the two germline ends. Germline lookup yields CDR1 SNHLY and CDR2 FYNNEI. The CDR3 coding sequence is TGTGCCAGCAGTGAGCTGGGTGTCGCCTACGAGCAGTACTTC. Residues: CASSELGVAYEQYF.

CDR3 DNA sequence: TGTGCCAGCAGTTGGGGGACTAGCGGGACTGGCGAGACCCAGTACTTC. This codes for CASSWGTSGTGETQYF. The chain couples TRBV6-5 to TRBJ2-5; 13 bases map to TRBD2. V lost 4 bases and J lost 5; bases outside the gene matches: 7. The length of the CDR3 is 16 residues. From germline, CDR1 is MNHEY and CDR2 SVGAGI.

This rearrangement joins TRBV11-3 to TRBJ2-3, with 7 bases matching TRBD2. V lost 0 bases to trimming and J lost 6 bases; unmatched junction nucleotides: 18. The germline V gene encodes CDR1 SGHNT and CDR2 YENEEA. The CDR3 runs 19 residues. The CDR3 here is CASSLDSSLAGVSMDTQYF. CDR3 bases: TGTGCCAGCAGCTTAGATTCCTCCCTGGCGGGAGTCTCCATGGATACGCAGTATTTT. Full variable domain (rest looked up from reference TRBV11-3 and TRBJ2-3): EAGVVQSPRYKIIEKKQPVAFWCNPISGHNTLYWYLQNLGQGPELLIRYENEEAVDDSQLPKDRFSAERLKGVDSTLKIQPAELGDSAVYLCASSLDSSLAGVSMDTQYFGPGTRLTVL.

The chain has TRBV28 and TRBJ1-2, with D possibly being TRBD1 (6 bases). Germline-derived CDR1 and CDR2 are MDHEN and SYDVKM. Trimming took 2 bases from V and 7 from J, leaving 11 bases between them. The CDR3 totals 13 residues. In DNA, the CDR3 is TGTGCCAGCAGTTTAGCACAGGGTATTGGCTACACCTTC. Translated, it gives CASSLAQGIGYTF.

The chain combines TRBV11-2 with TRBJ2-5, with D possibly TRBD2 on 6 matching bases. Germline-derived CDR1 and CDR2 are SGHAT and FQNNGV. The V gene lost 3 bases and the J gene lost 2 bases, with 10 bases spanning the gap. This CDR3 region has 14 residues. In DNA form, the CDR3 reads TGTGCCAGCAGCTTCTGGGACTCTCAAGAGACCCAGTACTTC. Its protein is CASSFWDSQETQYF.

In this sample, this clone turned up once. The CDR3 loop is CASSVESTVMGTQYF. The CDR3, as DNA: TGTGCCAGCAGCGTAGAGTCTACCGTGATGGGTACGCAGTATTTT. The V and J genes are TRBV9 and TRBJ2-3; no clear D gene. Germline V gene lookup returns CDR1 SGDLS and CDR2 YYNGEE. Trimming stripped 0 bases from V and 8 bases from J, with 16 bases between. The CDR3 sequence is 15 residues long.

This rearrangement joins TRBV19 to TRBJ2-1; D remains ambiguous. The CDR3 contains 11 residues. Trimming pared 6 bases from V and 10 bases from J, leaving 10 bases between. Per the germline V gene, CDR1 is LNHDA and CDR2 is SQIVND (reference sequence). The CDR3 DNA reads TGTGCCAGTAGCCGCGCCAGGGAGCAGTTCTTC. Its translation: CASSRAREQFF.

The chain combines TRBV28 with TRBJ1-4; D remains unclear. The germline gives CDR1 MDHEN, CDR2 SYDVKM. Trimming shortened V by 6 bases and J by 0 bases, and 8 bases separated the two germline ends. This CDR3 is built from 14 residues. CDR3: CASRVDATNEKLFF. Written as DNA, the CDR3 is TGTGCCAGCAGGGTAGATGCAACTAATGAAAAACTGTTTTTT.

CDR3 amino acids: CASSQDHYQETQYF. The DNA of the CDR3 is TGCGCCAGCAGCCAAGATCATTATCAGGAGACCCAGTACTTC. The chain couples TRBV4-3 to TRBJ2-5; no firm D call. The ends were cut back, 0 bases at V and 5 bases at J, with 10 bases in the middle. Germline CDR1 reads LGHNA; CDR2 reads YSLEER. The CDR3 consists of 14 residues.

The V and J genes are TRBV5-4 and TRBJ2-7, with D perhaps matching TRBD2 (6 bases). Germline lookup yields CDR1 SGHNT and CDR2 YYREEE (reference sequence). The V end was cut by 0 bases, the J end by 5 bases, with 9 bases between. The CDR3 sequence is 13 residues long. DNA for the CDR3: TGTGCCAGCAGCTTGGCACGCGGGGACGAGCAGTACTTC. Its translation is CASSLARGDEQYF.

This sequence joins TRBV18 and TRBJ1-5, with D possibly matching TRBD1 (5 bases). This CDR3 comprises 15 residues. With 3 bases removed from V and 3 bases from J, the gap between germline ends came to 12 bases. Germline V CDR1 and CDR2: KGHSH, LQKENI. Written as DNA, the CDR3 is TGTGCCAGCTCACCGGGGGGACTGTACAATCAGCCCCAGCATTTT. Encoded protein: CASSPGGLYNQPQHF.

The V gene is TRBV5-4, the J gene TRBJ2-2; perhaps TRBD2 as D (6 bases). Germline V gene data show CDR1 as SGHNT and CDR2 as YYREEE (reference sequence). Trimming took 0 bases from V and 0 from J, leaving 6 bases between them. The CDR3 loop spans 15 amino acids. The CDR3 DNA reads as TGTGCCAGCAGCTTGGCGGGGGCGAACACCGGGGAGCTGTTTTTT. This sequence encodes CASSLAGANTGELFF.